This T cell receptor (beta chain) is drawn from a study of T cell responses to AZD1222 COVID-19 vaccine. Of note for this clone: What it recognizes is unknown.

Produced via immunoSEQ multiplex PCR; TCRdb's table is partial and in-frame only. The sample lists 45,000 to 55,000 clones, roughly 80% occurring once. Study-wide results and limits: Possibly, clonal diversity was underestimated; donors were largely white British and included more females. Vaccine-related CD4 TCRs covered spike, predominating at 160-218 and 743-854.

The CDR3 has 14 amino acids. The junction had 8 bases not matched to a gene; V was cut back by 0 bases and J by 13 bases. In germline, CDR1 is KGHSH, CDR2 LQKENI. The sample consisted of peripheral blood, taken on day 0 of AZD1222 vaccination. V is TRBV18 and J is TRBJ1-2; 10 bases fit TRBD1. The sequence was collected from an adult in good health. CDR3 sequence: CASSPPGPGQGTTF. In DNA, the CDR3 is TGTGCCAGCTCACCACCTGGTCCGGGACAGGGGACCACCTTC.